This T cell receptor beta chain originates from a study of shared clonotypes between healthy human individuals. In the CD4+ fraction, cells were divided into CD45RA+ naive and CD45RA-negative memory subsets. Germline V gene lookup returns CDR1 MNHEY and CDR2 SVGAGI. This CDR3 is built from 13 residues. With 6 bases removed from V and 4 bases from J, the gap between germline ends came to 11 bases. Produced via immunoSEQ multiplex PCR; TCRdb's table is partial and in-frame only. The sample has about 2 million clones; 85% to 95% are singletons. Sequencing was performed on naive CD4+ T cells sorted from blood. Described subset: CD45RA+ positively selected. The chain combines TRBV6-5 with TRBJ2-3; D not resolved. This clonotype was sampled from a young man in good health. The DNA for the CDR3 is TGTGCCAGCAGCCTTGTTCGATCAGATACGCAGTATTTT. The encoded protein is CASSLVRSDTQYF.